This T cell receptor (beta chain) was identified in a study of cytotoxic CD8 clonotypes in ibrutinib-treated CLL. Study-wide points: The clonality rise at ibrutinib response reflected private clonotype expansion. Baseline levels of clonality went above those of age-matched healthy donors and moved with circulating CD8+ T-cell counts.

This clone was detected only a few times. What it binds is unknown. A junction end diverges from the germline sequence, so it may reflect a read error. Genomic DNA for TCR beta libraries, 2 to 2.5 micrograms, came from cryopreserved PBMCs. Data came from immunoSEQ multiplex PCR; TCRdb stores just in-frame clones and leaves some out. The data hold some 200,000 clones, with 79% observed a single time. The CDR3 runs to 13 residues. The germline V gene encodes CDR1 SSHAT and CDR2 FNYEAQ (reference sequence). This clonotype was sampled from a human donor with chronic lymphocytic leukemia. The gene calls are TRBV7-7 and TRBJ1-5; D is unresolved. Here the sequenced sample was PBMCs, taken after 12 months of ibrutinib treatment. The CDR3 coding sequence is TGTGCTAGCAGCCAGCGGGTTGGACAGCCCCAGCATTTT. Encoded protein: CASSQRVGQPQHF.